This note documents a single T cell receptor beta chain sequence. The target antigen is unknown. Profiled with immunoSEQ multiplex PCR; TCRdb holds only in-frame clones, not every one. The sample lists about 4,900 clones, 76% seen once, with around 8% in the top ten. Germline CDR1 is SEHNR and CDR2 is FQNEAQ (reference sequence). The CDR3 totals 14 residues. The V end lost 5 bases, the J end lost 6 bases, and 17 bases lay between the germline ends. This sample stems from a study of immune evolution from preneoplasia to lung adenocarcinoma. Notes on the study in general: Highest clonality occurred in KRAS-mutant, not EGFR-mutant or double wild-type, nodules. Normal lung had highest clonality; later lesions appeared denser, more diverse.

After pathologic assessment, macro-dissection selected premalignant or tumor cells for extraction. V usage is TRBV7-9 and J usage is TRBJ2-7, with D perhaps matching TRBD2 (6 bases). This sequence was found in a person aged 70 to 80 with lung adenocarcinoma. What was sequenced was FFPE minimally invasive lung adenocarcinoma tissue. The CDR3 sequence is CASSPTGVESEQYF. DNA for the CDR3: TGTGCCAGCAGCCCGACGGGAGTGGAATCCGAGCAGTACTTC.